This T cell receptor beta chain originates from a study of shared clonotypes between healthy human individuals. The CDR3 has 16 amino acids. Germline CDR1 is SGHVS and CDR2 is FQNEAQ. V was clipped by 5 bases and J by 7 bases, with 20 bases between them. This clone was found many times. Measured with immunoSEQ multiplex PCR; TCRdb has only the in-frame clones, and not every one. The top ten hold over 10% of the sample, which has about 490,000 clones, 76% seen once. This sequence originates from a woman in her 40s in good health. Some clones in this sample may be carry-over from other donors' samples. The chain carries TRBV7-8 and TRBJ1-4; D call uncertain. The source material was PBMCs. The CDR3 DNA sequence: TGTGCCAGCAGCCCCGAGAGAGCGGGGAGGATTGAAAAACTGTTTTTT. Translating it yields CASSPERAGRIEKLFF.